One sample yielded the 4 T cell receptor beta chains listed below, sequenced in a study of blood T cell repertoires in COVID-19 (dated by TCRdb to the early 2020s). Library preparation used the immunoSEQ multiplex PCR assay. Drawn from immuneACCESS, this table holds only the in-frame rearrangements with V and J called that TCRdb kept. Clones are partly lost; checked studies trace under half to an unresolved V gene and leave the rest unexplained. Within this sample are about 220,000 clones, with 90% of them counted one time only. The ten largest account for over 12% of the sample. The sequenced sample consisted of PBMCs or T cells enriched from blood (not recorded which). These receptors were obtained from a man aged 25-40 years who had been exposed to COVID-19.

This rearrangement joins TRBV5-1 to TRBJ2-1, with 11 bases identical to TRBD2. The CDR3 runs to 15 residues. Germline-derived CDR1 and CDR2 are SGHRS and YFSETQ. V trimming: 6 bases; J trimming: 9 bases; junction bases outside the gene matches: 11. The CDR3 sequence: CASNLLAGGQTEQFF. The CDR3 nucleotides are TGCGCCAGCAACCTCTTAGCGGGGGGGCAGACTGAGCAGTTCTTC.

The chain combines TRBV27 with TRBJ1-5; 8 nucleotides match TRBD1. The junction had 9 bases not matched to a gene; V was cut back by 6 bases and J by 5 bases. Germline CDR1 reads MNHEY; CDR2 reads SMNVEV (reference sequence). The CDR3 runs 15 residues. The CDR3 region is CASSLTGGLDQPQHF. Here the CDR3 DNA reads TGTGCCAGCAGCCTTACAGGGGGGCTAGATCAGCCCCAGCATTTT.

V gene TRBV6-5 combines with J gene TRBJ2-7; 7 bases are shared with TRBD2. This CDR3 has 13 residues. Per the germline V gene, CDR1 is MNHEY and CDR2 is SVGAGI. V lost 0 bases and J lost 7; bases outside the gene matches: 3. In DNA, the CDR3 is TGTGCCAGCAGTTACTCGACTAGCCAGGAGCAGTACTTC. Translating gives CASSYSTSQEQYF.

The V call is TRBV10-1, the J call TRBJ1-5; D gene uncertain. V gave up 10 bases and J gave up 9 bases, with 10 bases separating them. This CDR3 is built from 10 residues. The V gene's germline CDR1 is WNHNN and CDR2 SYGVQD (reference sequence). The CDR3 spells CATLTWPQHF. The CDR3 DNA follows: TGCGCCACCCTAACCTGGCCCCAGCATTTT.